This section outlines one T cell receptor (beta chain) sequence together with its context. Its antigen is currently unknown. This entry is derived from a study of cytomegalovirus exposure and HLA in healthy donors. Study-wide results and limits: For most TCR beta V segments, an earlier analysis put the productive rate at about 90% or about 30% of the time. A list of around 150 TCR beta chains associated with cytomegalovirus was given. In a later analysis, approximately 15,000 TCR beta sequences were associated with HLA alleles at 0.05 false discovery rate.

CDR1 is SGHTA and CDR2 is FQGNSA in the germline V gene. This CDR3 is 13 amino acids long. With 4 bases removed from V and 6 bases from J, the gap between germline ends came to 10 bases. Primers for the PCR totalled 60 Vbeta and 13 Jbeta. The assay was immunoSEQ multiplex PCR, and TCRdb's table has in-frame clones only and misses some. The sample lists roughly 200,000 clones; about three quarters were seen once. This TCR was sampled from a young woman in good health and CMV-seropositive. Sequenced sample: PBMCs. The chain couples TRBV7-2 to TRBJ2-1; a weak D match, TRBD1 (5 bases). CDR3: CASSSTGSNEQFF. The CDR3 DNA is TGTGCCAGCAGCTCCACAGGATCCAATGAGCAGTTCTTC.